A selection of T cell receptor beta chains follows, all from one sample in a study of T cell changes during pregnancy in multiple sclerosis. The table came from immunoSEQ multiplex PCR; TCRdb's copy has only in-frame clones and leaves some out. Among around 77,000 clones listed, about 92% were seen once. The material sequenced was peripheral blood, taken in the third trimester of pregnancy. The receptors here all came from a female donor with multiple sclerosis, enrolled in a pregnancy study. Both conserved end residues are part of each CDR3. A D gene is named only where the DNA matches it firmly. Clone size is shown for a subset of rows, as once, few, many or a class of expanded clone.

size	D	V	J	CDR3	DNA
.	.	TRBV5-5	TRBJ1-2	CASSLSGGGAYGYTF	TGTGCCAGCAGCTTGTCGGGGGGCGGCGCCTATGGCTACACCTTC
.	TRBD1	TRBV7-9	TRBJ1-5	CASSQTGGGNQPQHF	TGTGCCAGCAGCCAGACAGGGGGGGGCAATCAGCCCCAGCATTTT
.	TRBD2	TRBV4-2	TRBJ2-3	CASSQGLAGSPNTDTQYF	TGTGCCAGCAGCCAAGGTCTAGCGGGATCGCCGAACACAGATACGCAGTATTTT
.	.	TRBV9	TRBJ2-1	CASSPGGTVFNEQFF	TGTGCCAGCTCCCCCGGAGGGACGGTCTTCAATGAGCAGTTCTTC
.	TRBD1	TRBV9	TRBJ1-2	CASSAGQGPYGYTF	TGTGCCAGCAGTGCCGGACAGGGACCTTATGGCTACACCTTC
few	.	TRBV30	TRBJ1-1	CAWSVRTREAFF	TGTGCCTGGAGTGTGCGGACACGTGAAGCTTTCTTT
once	.	TRBV19	TRBJ1-1	CASSRTQHTEAFF	TGTGCCAGCTCCCGGACACAACACACTGAAGCTTTCTTT
.	.	TRBV19	TRBJ2-7	CASSARGWGEDEQYF	TGTGCCAGTAGTGCCCGTGGTTGGGGCGAAGACGAGCAGTACTTC
once	TRBD1	TRBV18	TRBJ2-2	CASSPRDRDIGELFF	TGTGCCAGCTCACCTCGGGACAGGGATATCGGGGAGCTGTTTTTT
.	TRBD1	TRBV4-1	TRBJ2-7	CASSQPGQGVYEQYF	TGCGCCAGCAGCCAACCCGGACAGGGAGTCTACGAGCAGTACTTC
.	.	TRBV6-1	TRBJ2-7	CASSELWASSSYEQYF	TGTGCCAGCAGTGAACTTTGGGCTAGCAGCTCCTACGAGCAGTACTTC
.	.	TRBV19	TRBJ1-2	CASSISRQVVGYTF	TGTGCCAGTAGTATTTCACGACAGGTGGTTGGCTACACCTTC
.	.	TRBV23-1	TRBJ1-2	CASSTMGGYGYTF	TGCGCCAGCAGTACGATGGGCGGGTATGGCTACACCTTC
.	TRBD2	TRBV7-2	TRBJ2-1	CASSLGTSGRSSYNEQFF	TGTGCCAGCAGCTTAGGGACTAGCGGAAGAAGCTCCTACAATGAGCAGTTCTTC
.	.	TRBV27	TRBJ2-7	CASRTLGQGKKAYEQYF	TGTGCCAGCAGGACGTTGGGCCAGGGGAAAAAAGCCTACGAGCAGTACTTC
once	TRBD2	TRBV5-1	TRBJ2-1	CARRDYLSYNEQFF	TGCGCCAGGAGGGACTACCTCTCCTACAATGAGCAGTTCTTC
few	.	TRBV5-1	TRBJ1-2	CASSLEEVSYGYTF	TGCGCCAGCAGCTTGGAGGAGGTATCGTATGGCTACACCTTC
.	TRBD1	TRBV7-9	TRBJ1-3	CASSPTPGQGISGNTIYF	TGTGCCAGCAGTCCCACACCGGGACAGGGGATCTCTGGAAACACCATATATTTT
.	TRBD2	TRBV5-1	TRBJ2-3	CASSLTSGTEDTQYF	TGCGCCAGCAGTCTCACTAGCGGGACGGAAGATACGCAGTATTTT
.	TRBD2	TRBV2	TRBJ2-1	CASTRESNEQFF	TGTGCCAGCACGCGGGAGTCCAATGAGCAGTTCTTC
.	TRBD1	TRBV6-5	TRBJ2-7	CASSLSPGQNYEQYF	TGTGCCAGCAGTTTATCTCCGGGACAGAACTACGAGCAGTACTTC
.	TRBD1	TRBV5-1	TRBJ2-5	CASSTGQGNQETQYF	TGCGCCAGCAGCACGGGACAGGGGAATCAAGAGACCCAGTACTTC
.	TRBD1	TRBV7-9	TRBJ1-4	CASSLAVNDGQEDEKLFF	TGTGCCAGCAGCTTAGCTGTGAACGACGGACAGGAGGATGAAAAACTGTTTTTT
.	.	TRBV5-1	TRBJ2-5	CASSHDSDQETQYF	TGCGCCAGCAGCCACGACAGCGACCAAGAGACCCAGTACTTC
.	.	TRBV9	TRBJ1-2	CASSARPSDGYTF	TGTGCCAGCAGCGCCCGCCCGTCGGATGGCTACACCTTC
.	TRBD2	TRBV2	TRBJ2-7	CASSEQLAGPYEQYF	TGTGCCAGCAGTGAACAACTAGCGGGCCCCTACGAGCAGTACTTC
.	.	TRBV4-1	TRBJ2-7	CASSQGTGYEQYF	TGCGCCAGCAGCCAAGGCACAGGCTACGAGCAGTACTTC
.	TRBD2	TRBV28	TRBJ2-7	CASSWTSGSAEQYF	TGTGCCAGCAGTTGGACTAGCGGGAGCGCCGAGCAGTACTTC
.	.	TRBV13	TRBJ1-1	CASSFQQWTGMNTEAFF	TGTGCCAGCAGCTTCCAACAATGGACGGGGATGAACACTGAAGCTTTCTTT
.	.	TRBV7-9	TRBJ2-3	CASSLLLSGSTDTQYF	TGTGCCAGCAGCTTACTGCTTAGCGGCTCCACAGATACGCAGTATTTT
.	TRBD1	TRBV6-1	TRBJ1-1	CASSKGQGPEAFF	TGTGCCAGCAGTAAGGGACAGGGCCCTGAAGCTTTCTTT
.	TRBD1	TRBV30	TRBJ2-7	CAWSVGTGVDEQYF	TGTGCCTGGAGTGTAGGGACAGGGGTGGATGAGCAGTACTTC
.	.	TRBV7-9	TRBJ1-4	CASSPYVPNEKLFF	TGTGCCAGCAGCCCCTACGTCCCTAATGAAAAACTGTTTTTT
.	TRBD1	TRBV6-1	TRBJ2-1	CASSGQGMSEEQFF	TGTGCCAGCAGTGGACAGGGTATGAGTGAGGAGCAGTTCTTC
.	.	TRBV7-9	TRBJ2-5	CASSFNRDQETQYF	TGTGCCAGCAGCTTTAACAGAGACCAAGAGACCCAGTACTTC
.	.	TRBV6-4	TRBJ2-1	CASSAQGGAGHNEQFF	TGTGCCAGCAGTGCACAAGGGGGAGCGGGGCACAATGAGCAGTTCTTC
.	.	TRBV7-2	TRBJ2-1	CASSDYFHNEQFF	TGTGCCAGCAGCGACTACTTCCACAATGAGCAGTTCTTC
few	TRBD1	TRBV4-1	TRBJ2-1	CASSLGQGSYNEQFF	TGCGCCAGCAGCCTTGGACAGGGGTCCTACAATGAGCAGTTCTTC
.	.	TRBV27	TRBJ2-1	CASSLSGFGTKSSQFF	TGTGCCAGCAGTTTATCCGGTTTCGGTACTAAAAGTTCGCAGTTCTTC
.	.	TRBV4-3	TRBJ2-7	CASSQESSGFYEQYF	TGCGCCAGCAGCCAAGAGAGTAGCGGATTCTACGAGCAGTACTTC
once	.	TRBV30	TRBJ1-2	CAWSTGRNYGYTF	TGTGCCTGGAGTACAGGGAGAAACTATGGCTACACCTTC
.	.	TRBV2	TRBJ2-5	CASSEEEGFGKETQYF	TGTGCCAGCAGTGAGGAGGAGGGCTTCGGGAAAGAGACCCAGTACTTC
.	.	TRBV28	TRBJ1-3	CASSRHSTADTIYF	TGTGCCAGCAGCCGACACTCGACAGCAGACACCATATATTTT
.	TRBD2	TRBV2	TRBJ2-1	CASVGLAETNEQFF	TGTGCCAGCGTGGGACTAGCGGAGACCAATGAGCAGTTCTTC
.	.	TRBV11-3	TRBJ2-1	CASSLAGLANEQFF	TGTGCCAGCAGCTTAGCTGGGCTCGCCAATGAGCAGTTCTTC
.	TRBD2	TRBV18	TRBJ2-3	CASSPAAGDRNTQYF	TGTGCCAGCTCACCAGCAGCGGGAGACCGAAACACGCAGTATTTT
.	TRBD1	TRBV28	TRBJ1-4	CASSLRDRGNEKLFF	TGTGCCAGCAGTTTACGGGACAGGGGTAATGAAAAACTGTTTTTT
.	.	TRBV7-6	TRBJ2-1	CASSLRRSNEQFF	TGTGCCAGCAGCTTACGGAGGTCGAATGAGCAGTTCTTC
.	TRBD2	TRBV7-9	TRBJ2-3	CASSLGLAGLDTQYF	TGTGCCAGCAGCTTAGGGCTAGCGGGCTTAGATACGCAGTATTTT
.	.	TRBV5-1	TRBJ2-7	CASSSDSYPYEQYF	TGCGCCAGCAGCTCAGACTCATATCCCTACGAGCAGTACTTC
.	.	TRBV6-6	TRBJ1-2	CASSPPGWSGYTF	TGTGCCAGCAGTCCTCCCGGATGGAGTGGCTACACCTTC
.	TRBD1	TRBV6-5	TRBJ2-7	CASSSQGYEQYF	TGTGCCAGCAGTTCACAGGGGTACGAGCAGTACTTC
.	TRBD2	TRBV5-1	TRBJ2-1	CASSRGLEVYNEQFF	TGCGCCAGCAGCCGAGGACTAGAAGTCTACAATGAGCAGTTCTTC
.	.	TRBV5-1	TRBJ2-3	CASSSKDTQYF	TGCGCCAGCAGCTCCAAAGATACGCAGTATTTT
.	TRBD2	TRBV28	TRBJ2-7	CASSEALVGAGGDEQYF	TGTGCCAGCAGCGAGGCCCTGGTAGGTGCGGGAGGGGACGAGCAGTACTTC
.	TRBD1	TRBV15	TRBJ1-5	CATSPRETGTYSNQPQHF	TGTGCCACCAGCCCTAGGGAGACAGGGACCTATAGCAATCAGCCCCAGCATTTT
.	TRBD1	TRBV5-1	TRBJ1-3	CASSAGQGNTIYF	TGCGCCAGCAGCGCGGGACAGGGGAACACCATATATTTT
.	TRBD1	TRBV30	TRBJ1-5	CAWSQGELSNQPQHF	TGTGCCTGGAGCCAGGGGGAGCTGAGCAATCAGCCCCAGCATTTT
once	.	TRBV28	TRBJ1-2	CATTRGETNYGYTF	TGTGCCACCACACGGGGTGAAACTAACTATGGCTACACCTTC
.	.	TRBV7-2	TRBJ1-2	CASSRYPGGERGYTF	TGTGCCAGCAGCAGATACCCGGGGGGGGAACGTGGCTACACCTTC